This T cell receptor (beta chain) originates from a study of cytomegalovirus exposure and HLA in healthy donors. Regarding the study as a whole: The study flagged around 150 TCR beta chains as cytomegalovirus-associated. Reported performance of the classifier showed diagnosis of cytomegalovirus status with high specificity and sensitivity. Most TCR sequences were rare, but some public TCRs occurred in many donors. The tendency of first-cohort TCR clusters to co-occur in the roughly 130 validation repertoires emerged from a later analysis.

A note on this clone: What it binds is not known.

Data came from immunoSEQ multiplex PCR; TCRdb stores just in-frame clones and leaves some out. The sample has about 62,000 clones, around 95% seen once; the top ten hold over 6%. CDR1 and CDR2 (germline): SGHRS, YFSETQ. The ends lost 0 bases at V and 3 bases at J; junction bases unmatched: 5. The CDR3 runs to 16 residues. Sequencing input: PBMCs. This chain joins TRBV5-1 and TRBJ2-3, with 9 bases identical to TRBD1. The sequence was obtained from a woman aged 18 to 35 in good health and CMV-seropositive. The CDR3 coding sequence is TGCGCCAGCAGCTTGGGACAGGGGGTGCGAACAGATACGCAGTATTTT. Residues: CASSLGQGVRTDTQYF.